These T cell receptor beta chains were read from a single sample in a study of patients and donors after allogeneic stem cell transplantation. One entry per CDR3 protein results from TCRdb running MiXCR on the RT-PCR reads. The sample contains about 960,000 distinct CDR3 sequences, around 17% of which appear only once. Material: blood, either unsorted or a sorted T cell fraction (not recorded which). The receptors were sampled from a human donor who was either an allogeneic HSCT recipient or a stem cell or donor lymphocyte infusion donor (not recorded which). It is not recorded whose cells these are; they may come from a transplant donor. Both conserved end residues are part of each CDR3. The D gene is left open where the match is weak. Expanded clones are given a class, and other clones once, few, many or no size at all.

CDR3nt: TGTGCCAGCAGTGAAGCCGGGACGGCAAGCTACGAGCAGTACTTC
CDR3aa: CASSEAGTASYEQYF
v_gene: TRBV25-1
j_gene: TRBJ2-7
abundance: -
d_gene: -

CDR3nt: TGTGCCAGCAGCTCGAGACTAGCGACCTACGAGCAGTACTTC
CDR3aa: CASSSRLATYEQYF
v_gene: TRBV7-9
j_gene: TRBJ2-7
abundance: -
d_gene: TRBD2

CDR3nt: TGTGCCACCAGCAGAGACGGCGGGAGTTCCCATACGCAGTATTTT
CDR3aa: CATSRDGGSSHTQYF
v_gene: TRBV15
j_gene: TRBJ2-3
abundance: -
d_gene: TRBD2

CDR3nt: TGTGCCAGCAGCCCAGACATAGGCTCCTACGAGCAGTACTTC
CDR3aa: CASSPDIGSYEQYF
v_gene: TRBV7-2
j_gene: TRBJ2-7
abundance: few
d_gene: -

CDR3nt: TGTGCCACCAGCAGAGGAGGGGGTTTCTACGAGCAGTACTTC
CDR3aa: CATSRGGGFYEQYF
v_gene: TRBV15
j_gene: TRBJ2-7
abundance: few
d_gene: -

CDR3nt: TGCGCCAGCAGCGTGGGAACAGGGGGCCTGGAGACCCAGTACTTC
CDR3aa: CASSVGTGGLETQYF
v_gene: TRBV5-1
j_gene: TRBJ2-5
abundance: -
d_gene: TRBD1

CDR3nt: TGTGCCAGTAGTAAACGGACTAGCGGGGGCCACGAGCAGTACTTC
CDR3aa: CASSKRTSGGHEQYF
v_gene: TRBV19
j_gene: TRBJ2-7
abundance: -
d_gene: TRBD2

CDR3nt: TGTGCCACCAGTGATTCGGGACAGGGCTACGAGCAGTACTTC
CDR3aa: CATSDSGQGYEQYF
v_gene: TRBV24-1
j_gene: TRBJ2-7
abundance: -
d_gene: TRBD1

CDR3nt: TGCAGTGCTAGGAACCTCTTAGGAGGGAACTCCTACGAGCAGTACTTC
CDR3aa: CSARNLLGGNSYEQYF
v_gene: TRBV20-1
j_gene: TRBJ2-7
abundance: -
d_gene: -

CDR3nt: TGTGCCAGCAGCGTACACCAGGGCTACGAGCAGTACTTC
CDR3aa: CASSVHQGYEQYF
v_gene: TRBV9
j_gene: TRBJ2-7
abundance: -
d_gene: -

CDR3nt: TGTGCCATCAGTGACCCTGGGTATGGCTACACCTTC
CDR3aa: CAISDPGYGYTF
v_gene: TRBV10-3
j_gene: TRBJ1-2
abundance: -
d_gene: -

CDR3nt: TGTGCCAGCAGTTCCCAGAACAGGGCGGGGAACACTGAAGCTTTCTTT
CDR3aa: CASSSQNRAGNTEAFF
v_gene: TRBV12-3/TRBV12-4
j_gene: TRBJ1-1
abundance: few
d_gene: -

CDR3nt: TGCAGTGCTGGTGGGGGCGTAAGCAATGAGCAGTTCTTC
CDR3aa: CSAGGGVSNEQFF
v_gene: TRBV20-1
j_gene: TRBJ2-1
abundance: -
d_gene: -

CDR3nt: TGTGCCAGCAGTGAACTCCCCAGGGCTGGGGCCAACGTCCTGACTTTC
CDR3aa: CASSELPRAGANVLTF
v_gene: TRBV2
j_gene: TRBJ2-6
abundance: few
d_gene: -

CDR3nt: TGCAGTGCTAGAGAGGCAGGGTCTTATGGCTACACCTTC
CDR3aa: CSAREAGSYGYTF
v_gene: TRBV20-1
j_gene: TRBJ1-2
abundance: few
d_gene: -

CDR3nt: TGCAGTTCAGGGACGGCGCCCTACGAGCAGTACTTC
CDR3aa: CSSGTAPYEQYF
v_gene: TRBV29-1
j_gene: TRBJ2-7
abundance: -
d_gene: -

CDR3nt: TGTGCCAGCAGCTTAGGTGGGGGGGTCCGGTATTTT
CDR3aa: CASSLGGGVRYF
v_gene: TRBV7-2
j_gene: TRBJ2-3
abundance: -
d_gene: TRBD2

CDR3nt: TGTGCCAGCAGCTTAGGTAGCGGGGCTTCCGATGAGCAGTTCTTC
CDR3aa: CASSLGSGASDEQFF
v_gene: TRBV7-9
j_gene: TRBJ2-1
abundance: few
d_gene: TRBD2

CDR3nt: TGTGCCAGCAGTCCCGGGACTAGCGGATATTTCCCCTACAATGAGCAGTTCTTC
CDR3aa: CASSPGTSGYFPYNEQFF
v_gene: TRBV12-3/TRBV12-4
j_gene: TRBJ2-1
abundance: few
d_gene: TRBD2

CDR3nt: TGCAGTGCTAGAGATCGGGGAGCGGAGCTGAACACCGGGGAGCTGTTTTTT
CDR3aa: CSARDRGAELNTGELFF
v_gene: TRBV20-1
j_gene: TRBJ2-2
abundance: -
d_gene: -

CDR3nt: TGTGCCAGCAGTTTTATTCGGGGCTACAATGAGCAGTTCTTC
CDR3aa: CASSFIRGYNEQFF
v_gene: TRBV12-3/TRBV12-4
j_gene: TRBJ2-1
abundance: -
d_gene: -

CDR3nt: TGTGCCAGCAGCTCAACAGGGGACGGCGGCTACACCTTC
CDR3aa: CASSSTGDGGYTF
v_gene: TRBV7-3
j_gene: TRBJ1-2
abundance: few
d_gene: TRBD1

CDR3nt: TGTGCCATCAGTGAGTCCGAGACAGGCTCCACGAGTAGGGATTTT
CDR3aa: CAISESETGSTSRDF
v_gene: TRBV10-3
j_gene: TRBJ2-3
abundance: -
d_gene: -

CDR3nt: TGTGCCAGCAGCTTAAACAGGATTAATGAAAAACTGTTTTTT
CDR3aa: CASSLNRINEKLFF
v_gene: TRBV7-2
j_gene: TRBJ1-4
abundance: few
d_gene: -

CDR3nt: TGTGCCAGCAATTTGGCGTCGACGGCACCCCTCCACTTT
CDR3aa: CASNLASTAPLHF
v_gene: TRBV12-3/TRBV12-4
j_gene: TRBJ1-6
abundance: -
d_gene: -

CDR3nt: TGCAGCGCTGGGACGGGGACAGATACGCAGTATTTT
CDR3aa: CSAGTGTDTQYF
v_gene: TRBV29-1
j_gene: TRBJ2-3
abundance: many
d_gene: -

CDR3nt: TGCAGTGCAATGGGACGGCGGGGGACTGAAGCTTTCTTT
CDR3aa: CSAMGRRGTEAFF
v_gene: TRBV20-1
j_gene: TRBJ1-1
abundance: -
d_gene: -

CDR3nt: TGCAGCGTTGGTCTGTCCGGCTCACCCCTCCACTTT
CDR3aa: CSVGLSGSPLHF
v_gene: TRBV29-1
j_gene: TRBJ1-6
abundance: few
d_gene: -

CDR3nt: TGCAGTGCTAATAACCTCTCCTACGAGCAGTACTTC
CDR3aa: CSANNLSYEQYF
v_gene: TRBV20-1
j_gene: TRBJ2-7
abundance: few
d_gene: -

CDR3nt: TGTGCCAGCAGTCACGACAGGGGTTCTTTAAATGGCTACACCTTC
CDR3aa: CASSHDRGSLNGYTF
v_gene: TRBV12-3/TRBV12-4
j_gene: TRBJ1-2
abundance: many
d_gene: TRBD1

CDR3nt: TGTGCCAGCAGACGGACGGATAACTCTGGAAACACCATATATTTT
CDR3aa: CASRRTDNSGNTIYF
v_gene: TRBV2
j_gene: TRBJ1-3
abundance: few
d_gene: -

CDR3nt: TGTGCCAGCAATGTTTTTACAGACAGGGTAGAGACCCAGTACTTC
CDR3aa: CASNVFTDRVETQYF
v_gene: TRBV6-1
j_gene: TRBJ2-5
abundance: few
d_gene: TRBD1

CDR3nt: TGTGCCAGCAGCTTGTTCAATCAGCCCCAGCATTTT
CDR3aa: CASSLFNQPQHF
v_gene: TRBV28
j_gene: TRBJ1-5
abundance: many
d_gene: -

CDR3nt: TGTGCCAGCTCACCAAAGAAGGTGGACACTGAAGCTTTCTTT
CDR3aa: CASSPKKVDTEAFF
v_gene: TRBV18
j_gene: TRBJ1-1
abundance: few
d_gene: -

CDR3nt: TGCGCCAGCAGCGCTGGGACTACTGATTTGAACACTGAAGCTTTCTTT
CDR3aa: CASSAGTTDLNTEAFF
v_gene: TRBV5-1
j_gene: TRBJ1-1
abundance: few
d_gene: -

CDR3nt: TGTGCCAGCAGCACGAGCCGGGAACGAAGGTATTTT
CDR3aa: CASSTSRERRYF
v_gene: TRBV7-9
j_gene: TRBJ2-3
abundance: many
d_gene: -

CDR3nt: TGCAGTGCCTCGCCGACAGGGTCCTACGAGCAGTACTTC
CDR3aa: CSASPTGSYEQYF
v_gene: TRBV20-1
j_gene: TRBJ2-7
abundance: -
d_gene: TRBD1

CDR3nt: TGCAGTGCTCAGGGGGGGGATCCGCAGTATTTT
CDR3aa: CSAQGGDPQYF
v_gene: TRBV20-1
j_gene: TRBJ2-3
abundance: few
d_gene: -

CDR3nt: TGTGCCAGCAGCGTAGCGACGAACACCGGGGAGCTGTTTTTT
CDR3aa: CASSVATNTGELFF
v_gene: TRBV9
j_gene: TRBJ2-2
abundance: -
d_gene: -

CDR3nt: TGTGCCACCAGTGGTCAAATCTACAATGAGCAGTTCTTC
CDR3aa: CATSGQIYNEQFF
v_gene: TRBV24-1
j_gene: TRBJ2-1
abundance: few
d_gene: -

CDR3nt: TGTGCCAGCAGCTTAGTACCCGGCGGGGCAGATACGCAGTATTTT
CDR3aa: CASSLVPGGADTQYF
v_gene: TRBV7-9
j_gene: TRBJ2-3
abundance: -
d_gene: -